This T cell receptor (beta chain) comes out of a study of memory CD4+ T cells and cytomegalovirus serostatus. Turning to the study itself: This sample comes from healthy Belgian adults, 9 CMV seropositive, 20 to 25 seronegative.

The sort gate was single viable CD3+CD4+CD8-CD45RO+ cells for memory CD4+ T cells. Produced via immunoSEQ multiplex PCR; TCRdb's table is partial and in-frame only. The sample has 55,000 or so clones, around 80% seen once. Note on this clone: What it binds is unknown.

Study-wide results and limits: Suggested: most of the CMV-linked TCR signature lies in CD4+ memory cells.

Sequenced material: memory CD4+ T cells from blood. The origin of this receptor is an adult in good health and CMV-seropositive.

The chain's CDR3 is CAIKELHRDGYTF. CDR3 sequence (DNA): TGTGCCATCAAGGAGCTACATCGTGATGGCTACACCTTC. V is TRBV10-3 and J is TRBJ1-2; D is undetermined. Per the germline V gene, CDR1 is ENHRY and CDR2 is SYGVKD. V lost 7 bases, J lost 6 bases, and 15 bases lay in between. This CDR3 has 13 amino acids.